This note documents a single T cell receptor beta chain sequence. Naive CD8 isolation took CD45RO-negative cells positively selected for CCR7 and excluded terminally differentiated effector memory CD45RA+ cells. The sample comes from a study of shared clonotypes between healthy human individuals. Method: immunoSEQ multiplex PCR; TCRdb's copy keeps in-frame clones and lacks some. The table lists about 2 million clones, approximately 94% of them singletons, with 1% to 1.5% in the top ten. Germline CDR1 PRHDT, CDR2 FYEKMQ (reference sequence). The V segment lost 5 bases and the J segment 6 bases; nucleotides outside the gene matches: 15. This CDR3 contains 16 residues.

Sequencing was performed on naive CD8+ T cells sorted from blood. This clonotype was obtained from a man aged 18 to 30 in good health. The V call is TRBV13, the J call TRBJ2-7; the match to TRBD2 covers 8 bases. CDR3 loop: CASSQLRAGGAFEQYF. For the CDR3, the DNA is TGTGCCAGCAGCCAACTCCGGGCGGGGGGCGCTTTCGAGCAGTACTTC.